Each of the 21 T cell receptor beta chains below was sequenced from the same sample in a study of long-term antiretroviral therapy in people with HIV. The libraries were made with immunoSEQ v3.0 at survey level. Only in-frame clones appear in the TCRdb table, and some are missing; sequencing was by immunoSEQ multiplex PCR. The data hold fewer than 35,000 clones, with about 85% observed a single time. The sample here was unsorted PBMCs, taken 3 years after starting antiretroviral therapy. The source is a man aged 35-49 years with HIV.

The chain employs TRBV12-5 and TRBJ1-2; D is possibly TRBD1 (5 bases). Per germline, CDR1 LGHNT and CDR2 FRNRAP. The CDR3 is made up of 14 amino acids. Trimming took off 6 bases at V and 4 bases at J, with 15 bases between the two ends. CDR3 sequence (DNA): TGTGCTAGTGGGCCGGGCGACAGACTCTATGGCTACACCTTC. Residues: CASGPGDRLYGYTF.

V is TRBV4-1 and J is TRBJ1-1; D is perhaps TRBD1 (5 bases). Trimming pared 0 bases from V and 11 bases from J, leaving 22 bases between. The CDR3 consists of 16 residues. The germline CDR1 and CDR2 sequences are MGHRA and YSYEKL. CDR3 protein: CASSQEYGVTAPGAFF. The CDR3 nucleotides are TGCGCCAGCAGCCAAGAATATGGGGTGACAGCGCCTGGGGCTTTCTTT.

The chain combines TRBV6-5 with TRBJ2-6; D uncertain. Germline CDR1 is MNHEY and CDR2 is SVGAGI. CDR3 size: 12 residues. V lost 6 bases, J lost 4 bases, and 4 bases lay in between. The CDR3 sequence is CASSSGANVLTF. DNA for the CDR3: TGTGCCAGCAGCTCCGGGGCCAACGTCCTGACTTTC.

The V gene is TRBV30, the J gene TRBJ1-6; 7 nucleotides agree with TRBD1. The length of the CDR3 is 14 residues. The trim removed 0 bases at V and 10 bases at J, leaving 6 bases unmatched. Germline V gene sequence: CDR1 GTSNPN, CDR2 SVGIG (reference sequence). The CDR3 DNA reads as TGTGCCTGGAGTGTAGGACAGGACGGATCACCCCTCCACTTT. Translated: CAWSVGQDGSPLHF. The whole variable domain, remainder taken from reference TRBV30 and TRBJ1-6, is SQTIHQWPATLVQPVGSPLSLECTVEGTSNPNLYWYRQAAGRGLQLLFYSVGIGQISSEVPQNLSASRPQDRQFILSSKKLLLSDSGFYLCAWSVGQDGSPLHFGNGTRLTVT.

The chain is built from TRBV11-1 and TRBJ2-1; D is possibly TRBD2 (6 bases). The CDR3 runs to 15 residues. V shed 4 bases and J shed 6 bases, with 16 bases lying between them. In germline, CDR1 is SGHAT, CDR2 FQDESV (reference sequence). CDR3 DNA sequence: TGTGCCAGCAGCTCCCCTCCGGGAGCGTCCAATGAGCAGTTCTTC. The encoded protein is CASSSPPGASNEQFF.

The chain joins TRBV9 to TRBJ2-1; 8 positions match TRBD1. The trim removed 4 bases at V and 1 base at J, leaving 4 bases unmatched. This CDR3 is 15 amino acids long. Germline values: CDR1 SGDLS, CDR2 YYNGEE. The DNA of the CDR3 is TGTGCCAGCAGCATAAGGGACAGGTCCTACAATGAGCAGTTCTTC. The encoded protein is CASSIRDRSYNEQFF.

The chain is built from TRBV28 and TRBJ2-7; 7 bases agree with TRBD2. In germline, CDR1 is MDHEN, CDR2 SYDVKM. This CDR3 spans 14 amino acids. V gave up 5 bases and J gave up 3 bases; unmatched junction bases: 7. The CDR3 reads CASSPGTGGYEQYF. As DNA, the CDR3 is TGTGCCAGCAGTCCCGGGACGGGGGGCTACGAGCAGTACTTC.

V usage is TRBV5-1 and J usage is TRBJ1-3; the D is unclear. Trimming removed 0 bases from V and 3 bases from J, with 4 bases in between. CDR1 is SGHRS, CDR2 YFSETQ, per germline. The CDR3 spans 13 residues. In DNA, the CDR3 is TGCGCCAGCAGCTTGGAAGGTGGAAACACCATATATTTT. It translates to CASSLEGGNTIYF.

The V gene is TRBV7-3, the J gene TRBJ2-1; 11 nucleotides align to TRBD2. The CDR3 runs 16 residues. V shed 4 bases, J shed 5 bases, and the junction held 7 bases outside the gene matches. Per germline, CDR1 SGHTA and CDR2 FQGTGA. Written as DNA, the CDR3 is TGTGCCAGCAGCTCCCAACTAGCGGGAGCTCACAATGAGCAGTTCTTC. It yields the protein CASSSQLAGAHNEQFF.

The gene calls are TRBV30 and TRBJ2-3; 9 positions agree with TRBD1. CDR3 length equals 14 residues. The germline CDR1 and CDR2 sequences are GTSNPN and SVGIG (reference sequence). Germline trimming cut 3 bases from V and 5 bases from J; bases unmatched to any gene: 6. CDR3 protein: CAWSPGQGGDTQYF. The CDR3 DNA sequence: TGTGCCTGGAGCCCGGGACAGGGAGGAGATACGCAGTATTTT.

The chain is built from TRBV25-1 and TRBJ2-1; no firm D call. V lost 3 bases and J 12 bases, leaving 9 bases between the germline ends. The CDR3 sequence is 11 residues long. The germline V gene encodes CDR1 MGHDK and CDR2 SYGVNS. This CDR3 reads CASSENDWQFF. The DNA for the CDR3 is TGTGCCAGCAGTGAGAACGATTGGCAGTTCTTC.

CDR3 nucleotides: TGTGCCAGTAGTATGGTGACAGTTACCTCTTATAATTCACCCCTCCACTTT. It encodes CASSMVTVTSYNSPLHF. This sequence joins TRBV19 and TRBJ1-6; D is perhaps TRBD1 (5 bases). The germline V and J ends were trimmed by 3 bases and 4 bases, with 16 bases remaining between them. Germline assignment: CDR1 LNHDA and CDR2 SQIVND (reference sequence). CDR3 length equals 17 residues.

The CDR3 nucleotides are TGTGCCAGCAGTTACTACTCCGGACAGGGGTTCCACGAGCAGTACTTC. The encoded protein is CASSYYSGQGFHEQYF. This chain links TRBV6-5 with TRBJ2-7; 9 nucleotides line up with TRBD1. Per germline, CDR1 MNHEY and CDR2 SVGAGI. The CDR3 runs to 16 residues. The V gene end was trimmed by 1 base and the J gene end by 5 bases; junction bases not matched to a gene: 9.

The chain recombines TRBV7-3 with TRBJ2-1, with 9 bases lining up with TRBD2. V shed 3 bases and J 5 bases; nucleotides not matched to a gene: 5. The germline gives CDR1 SGHTA, CDR2 FQGTGA. The CDR3 consists of 15 residues. CDR3 region: CASSFSGRRDNEQFF. As DNA, the CDR3 is TGTGCCAGCAGCTTTAGCGGGAGAAGGGACAATGAGCAGTTCTTC.

The rearrangement joins TRBV7-3 to TRBJ2-2, with 11 bases fitting TRBD2. Germline CDR1 and CDR2: SGHTA and FQGTGA. The CDR3 runs to 17 residues. Germline trimming cut 2 bases from V and 0 bases from J; bases unmatched to any gene: 2. CDR3 DNA: TGTGCCAGCAGCTTAGGGACTAGCGGCGCGAACACCGGGGAGCTGTTTTTT. Its protein product is CASSLGTSGANTGELFF.

The genes are TRBV18 and TRBJ2-1; TRBD2 matches at 7 bases. V shed 0 bases and J 5 bases; nucleotides not matched to a gene: 7. Per the germline V gene, CDR1 is KGHSH and CDR2 is LQKENI. The CDR3 extends over 16 amino acids. Written as DNA, the CDR3 is TGTGCCAGCTCACCACCGGGGAGCGGGGCGAACAATGAGCAGTTCTTC. Its protein is CASSPPGSGANNEQFF.

CDR3 sequence (DNA): TGTGCCAGCAGTCGGAGCGGGCCCCATAATTCACCCCTCCACTTT. Residues: CASSRSGPHNSPLHF. The chain carries TRBV28 and TRBJ1-6; D ambiguous. The germline CDR1 and CDR2 sequences are MDHEN and SYDVKM. CDR3 length: 15 amino acids. Trimming cost V 5 bases and J 5 bases, with 13 bases left between them.

The rearrangement joins TRBV7-9 to TRBJ2-7, with 12 bases identical to TRBD1. The CDR3 sequence is 17 residues long. CDR1 is SEHNR and CDR2 is FQNEAQ in the germline V gene (reference sequence). V lost 3 bases and J lost 6; bases outside the gene matches: 12. The chain's CDR3 is CASSLVSGGTGGVEQYF. In DNA form, the CDR3 reads TGTGCCAGCAGCTTGGTATCAGGGGGGACAGGGGGCGTCGAGCAGTACTTC.

The gene calls are TRBV7-3 and TRBJ1-1; D not resolved. The V and J ends lost 1 base and 7 bases respectively, with 10 bases between them. Germline lookup yields CDR1 SGHTA and CDR2 FQGTGA. This CDR3 is 13 amino acids long. CDR3 nucleotide sequence: TGTGCCAGCAGCTTAATGTTTAAGGGTGAAGCTTTCTTT. Its translation is CASSLMFKGEAFF.

The chain joins TRBV6-6 to TRBJ1-4, with 9 bases matching TRBD1. The germline gives CDR1 MNHNY, CDR2 SVGAGI (reference sequence). J lost 3 bases, V lost 2 bases, and 4 bases had no gene match. The CDR3 has 16 residues. In DNA, the CDR3 is TGTGCCAGCAGTTACCCACAGGGGGCAGCTAATGAAAAACTGTTTTTT. It codes for CASSYPQGAANEKLFF.

The table lists this clone with a count of one. Here the CDR3 reads CASSQDVAVSMNTEAFF. CDR3 nucleotide sequence: TGCGCCAGCAGCCAAGATGTAGCCGTTTCAATGAACACTGAAGCTTTCTTT. V and J are TRBV4-1 and TRBJ1-1, with unresolved D. V was pared by 0 bases and J by 0 bases, with 14 bases between. This CDR3 has 17 amino acids. CDR1 and CDR2 from the germline V gene are MGHRA and YSYEKL.